This T cell receptor (beta chain) emerged from a study of T cell responses to AZD1222 COVID-19 vaccine. A remark on this clone: The antigen is unknown.

General observations from the study: Dominant at 160-218 and 743-854, vaccine-associated CD4 TCRs also spanned spike. Donors were chiefly white British, with a greater number of females, and clonal diversity was perhaps underestimated.

The assay was immunoSEQ multiplex PCR, and TCRdb's table has in-frame clones only and misses some. Of fewer than 150,000 clones listed, approximately 90% were seen once; the top ten hold roughly a tenth. This sample comprised peripheral blood, obtained 28 days after the second AZD1222 dose. The receptor's source is an adult who received the AZD1222 COVID-19 vaccine.

CDR3 coding DNA: TGTGCCAGCAGTGAAGCGGACGGATTTCGACTCTCCTACGAGCAGTACTTC. This codes for CASSEADGFRLSYEQYF. V usage is TRBV6-1 and J usage is TRBJ2-7; D gene unclear. CDR1 is MNHNS, CDR2 SASEGT, per germline. V lost 0 bases and J 0 bases, leaving 15 bases between the germline ends. The CDR3 runs to 17 residues.